The 27 T cell receptor beta chains given below trace back to one sample, sequenced in a study of Ad26.COV2.S vaccination and SARS-CoV-2 variants. The treatment denotes: 19 received Ad26.COV2.S at low or high dose, single or two shots; about 5 received placebo; per-sample allocation not given. The study sampled participants on day 63 after the first vaccine or placebo injection. The table came from immunoSEQ multiplex PCR; TCRdb's copy has only in-frame clones and leaves some out. Here the sample spans approximately 350,000 clones, roughly 87% being singletons. The sample was peripheral blood, taken in a trial of Ad26.COV2.S vaccine versus placebo. The receptors were gathered from a person aged 18-60 years who received the Ad26.COV2.S COVID-19 vaccine or a placebo.

The chain couples TRBV11-2 to TRBJ1-6, with a tentative D call TRBD1 (6 bases). The CDR3 contains 17 residues. Germline values: CDR1 SGHAT, CDR2 FQNNGV. V was pared by 4 bases and J by 0 bases, with 13 bases between. The CDR3 protein is CASSSNRALSYNSPLHF. DNA of the CDR3: TGTGCCAGCAGCTCCAACAGGGCCCTCTCCTATAATTCACCCCTCCACTTT.

The CDR3 region is CASSEWGDQETQYF. CDR3 DNA sequence: TGTGCCAGCAGTGAATGGGGGGACCAAGAGACCCAGTACTTC. The genes are TRBV6-1 and TRBJ2-5, with TRBD2 as a possible D gene (6 bases). With 2 bases removed from V and 0 bases from J, the gap between germline ends came to 7 bases. CDR1 is MNHNS and CDR2 is SASEGT in the germline V gene. The CDR3 runs to 14 residues.

The chain is built from TRBV6-5 and TRBJ2-6, with D possibly TRBD2 on 6 matching bases. The CDR3 is 15 amino acids. Germline V lookup: CDR1 MNHEY, CDR2 SVGAGI. V lost 2 bases and J 4 bases, leaving 9 bases between the germline ends. The CDR3 region has the DNA TGTGCCAGCAGTTACGGGAGGACCGGGGCCAACGTCCTGACTTTC. Its translation is CASSYGRTGANVLTF.

The CDR3 DNA sequence: TGTGCCAGTAGTATGGATCAGGGATCAGGGTATGGCTACACCTTC. It translates to CASSMDQGSGYGYTF. The chain has TRBV19 and TRBJ1-2, with D perhaps TRBD1 (5 bases). Looked up from germline, CDR1 is LNHDA and CDR2 is SQIVND (reference sequence). V was trimmed by 3 bases and J by 5 bases, leaving 16 bases between them. The CDR3 has 15 amino acids.

The V gene is TRBV30, the J gene TRBJ1-1, with TRBD1 as a possible D gene (6 bases). Between the trimmed V and J ends, which lost 4 bases and 7 bases, there was a span of 19 bases. CDR1 and CDR2 from the germline V gene are GTSNPN and SVGIG (reference sequence). The CDR3 length is 14 residues. The CDR3 DNA sequence: TGTGCCTGGAACACAGGGCCCTTGGGGGGTGAAGCTTTCTTT. It is translated as CAWNTGPLGGEAFF.

The chain employs TRBV5-1 and TRBJ1-4; D remains ambiguous. Trimming took off 1 base at V and 10 bases at J, with 8 bases between the two ends. The CDR3 extends over 12 amino acids. The germline gives CDR1 SGHRS, CDR2 YFSETQ. In DNA form, the CDR3 reads TGCGCCAGCAGCTTGAAATCCGGAAAACTGTTTTTT. This codes for CASSLKSGKLFF.

The chain couples TRBV30 to TRBJ2-3, with 14 bases matching TRBD2. This CDR3 spans 17 amino acids. V lost 1 base, J lost 1 base, and 4 bases stayed unmatched. Germline assignment: CDR1 GTSNPN and CDR2 SVGIG (reference sequence). The CDR3 nucleotides are TGTGCCTGGAGTGGACTAGCGGGGGGGCCCCGCACAGATACGCAGTATTTT. It yields the protein CAWSGLAGGPRTDTQYF.

V and J are TRBV7-8 and TRBJ2-2, with D possibly matching TRBD1 (7 bases). The germline V gene encodes CDR1 SGHVS and CDR2 FQNEAQ. Trimming stripped 5 bases from V and 4 bases from J, with 14 bases between. CDR3 size: 15 residues. The DNA of the CDR3 is TGTGCCAGCAGCCCCTACAGGGGAGGCACCGGGGAGCTGTTTTTT. It codes for CASSPYRGGTGELFF.

The chain has TRBV7-2 and TRBJ2-2; maybe TRBD1 (6 bases). The CDR3 length is 16 residues. Per germline, CDR1 SGHTA and CDR2 FQGNSA. Trimming took off 5 bases at V and 5 bases at J, with 18 bases between the two ends. Here the CDR3 reads CASSHPGGHRTGELFF. CDR3 nucleotides: TGTGCCAGCAGCCATCCTGGGGGACACCGGACCGGGGAGCTGTTTTTT.

This rearrangement joins TRBV5-1 to TRBJ2-1; 12 positions match TRBD2. The germline CDR1 and CDR2 sequences are SGHRS and YFSETQ. The CDR3 is 15 residues long. The junction had 8 bases not matched to a gene; V was cut back by 5 bases and J by 8 bases. Here the CDR3 DNA reads TGCGCCAGCAGTTCTAGCGGGGGGGCCAAGTATGAGCAGTTCTTC. Protein sequence: CASSSSGGAKYEQFF.

The rearrangement joins TRBV30 to TRBJ2-3; D remains unclear. CDR3 length: 16 amino acids. The V end lost 1 base, the J end lost 0 bases, and 14 bases lay between the germline ends. In germline, CDR1 is GTSNPN, CDR2 SVGIG (reference sequence). The CDR3 loop reads CAWSGPRPTSTDTQYF. In DNA, the CDR3 is TGTGCCTGGAGTGGACCGCGACCCACTAGCACAGATACGCAGTATTTT.

V and J are TRBV7-2 and TRBJ2-3; TRBD2 is a possible D gene (5 bases). Trimming shortened V by 1 base and J by 5 bases, and 10 bases separated the two germline ends. Germline values: CDR1 SGHTA, CDR2 FQGNSA. The CDR3 has 14 amino acids. In DNA, the CDR3 is TGTGCCAGCAGCTTAGGGGGAGCAGGAGATACGCAGTATTTT. This gives the protein CASSLGGAGDTQYF.

The chain links TRBV9 to TRBJ2-7; D remains unclear. Trimming took 0 bases from V and 2 from J, leaving 6 bases between them. The germline V gene encodes CDR1 SGDLS and CDR2 YYNGEE. The CDR3 has 13 amino acids. The DNA for the CDR3 is TGTGCCAGCAGCGTAGGGATCGCCTACGAGCAGTACTTC. Its translation is CASSVGIAYEQYF.

The J gene is TRBJ2-1, the V gene TRBV4-2, with 7 bases fitting TRBD2. This CDR3 is 16 amino acids long. V was pared by 1 base and J by 5 bases, with 8 bases of the junction left unmatched. Germline V gene data show CDR1 as LGHNA and CDR2 as YNFKEQ. The CDR3 loop reads CASSQGAGGINNEQFF. CDR3 nucleotide sequence: TGTGCCAGCAGCCAAGGCGCCGGGGGGATCAACAATGAGCAGTTCTTC.

V and J are TRBV6-6 and TRBJ2-7, with 8 bases aligning to TRBD1. Per the germline V gene, CDR1 is MNHNY and CDR2 is SVGAGI (reference sequence). The CDR3 consists of 14 residues. Unmatched junction bases numbered 9, after V lost 5 bases and J lost 6 bases. CDR3 region: CASSAPGQAVEQYF. CDR3 DNA sequence: TGTGCCAGCAGTGCCCCGGGACAGGCGGTCGAGCAGTACTTC.

The V and J genes are TRBV7-8 and TRBJ2-1, with 8 nucleotides matching TRBD2. The CDR3 length is 14 residues. V lost 2 bases to trimming and J lost 8 bases; unmatched junction nucleotides: 5. Looked up from germline, CDR1 is SGHVS and CDR2 is FQNEAQ. The CDR3 loop reads CASSLTGGADEQFF. For the CDR3, the DNA is TGTGCCAGCAGCTTAACGGGAGGGGCGGATGAGCAGTTCTTC.

CDR3 region: CASSLVTEGSPLYNEQFF. CDR3 DNA sequence: TGCGCCAGCAGCTTGGTAACGGAGGGGTCCCCCCTATACAATGAGCAGTTCTTC. V usage is TRBV5-1 and J usage is TRBJ2-1; the D gene is possibly TRBD2 (6 bases). Germline V gene lookup returns CDR1 SGHRS and CDR2 YFSETQ. The CDR3 consists of 18 residues. V shed 0 bases and J shed 4 bases, with 20 bases lying between them. Full variable domain (remainder filled in from reference TRBV5-1 and TRBJ2-1): KAGVTQTPRYLIKTRGQQVTLSCSPISGHRSVSWYQQTPGQGLQFLFEYFSETQRNKGNFPGRFSGRQFSNSRSEMNVSTLELGDSALYLCASSLVTEGSPLYNEQFFGPGTRLTVL.

This chain uses TRBV11-2 with TRBJ2-7; D might be TRBD1 (8 bases). V was cut by 9 bases and J by 6 bases, with 24 bases left in between. From germline, CDR1 is SGHAT and CDR2 FQNNGV. This CDR3 has 15 amino acids. The CDR3 loop is CASQRGGQEAGEQYF. CDR3 in DNA: TGTGCCAGTCAAAGGGGGGGACAGGAGGCGGGCGAGCAGTACTTC.

The chain combines TRBV5-1 with TRBJ1-1, with D tentatively TRBD1 (5 bases). The CDR3 extends over 14 amino acids. Germline assignment: CDR1 SGHRS and CDR2 YFSETQ. Between the trimmed V and J ends, which lost 6 bases and 5 bases, there was a span of 17 bases. Here the CDR3 DNA reads TGCGCCAGCACCCCAGGGAGAAGGGATACTGAAGCTTTCTTT. This translates into CASTPGRRDTEAFF.

This chain links TRBV5-6 with TRBJ1-5; D might be TRBD1 (5 bases). Trimming shortened V by 2 bases and J by 6 bases, and 15 bases separated the two germline ends. The CDR3 extends over 15 amino acids. In germline, CDR1 is SGHDT, CDR2 YYEEEE. The CDR3 spells CASSFGGADIQPQHF. The CDR3, as DNA: TGTGCCAGCAGCTTTGGAGGGGCAGATATTCAGCCCCAGCATTTT.

The V and J genes are TRBV3-1 (or the pseudogene TRBV3-2) and TRBJ2-1; TRBD1 matches 7 bases. V lost 0 bases, J lost 6 bases, and 2 bases stayed unmatched. This CDR3 spans 14 amino acids. Germline lookup yields CDR1 LGHDT and CDR2 YNNKEL (reference sequence). The CDR3 loop reads CASSQEGQINEQFF. The CDR3, as DNA: TGTGCCAGCAGCCAAGAGGGACAGATCAATGAGCAGTTCTTC.

The chain recombines TRBV6-5 with TRBJ2-7; the D is unclear. This CDR3 is 11 amino acids long. The V gene's germline CDR1 is MNHEY and CDR2 SVGAGI. V was shortened by 9 bases and J by 6 bases, with 12 bases between the two germline ends. CDR3 coding DNA: TGTGCCAGTAACAAGAAGGCCGAGCAGTACTTC. As protein: CASNKKAEQYF.

This clone was counted once. The CDR3 DNA reads TGTGCCAGCAGTTTCGGGAGAACGGGCTACACCTTC. As protein: CASSFGRTGYTF. The gene calls are TRBV28 and TRBJ1-2; D is uncertain. The CDR3 consists of 12 residues. V gave up 3 bases and J gave up 8 bases, with 10 bases separating them. In germline, CDR1 is MDHEN, CDR2 SYDVKM.

J is TRBJ2-1 and V is TRBV9; D unclear. This CDR3 contains 13 residues. V shed 5 bases and J shed 7 bases, with 13 bases lying between them. Germline lookup yields CDR1 SGDLS and CDR2 YYNGEE. For the CDR3, the DNA is TGTGCCAGCAGGGGAACTGGACGAAATGAGCAGTTCTTC. Encoded protein: CASRGTGRNEQFF.

V usage is TRBV27 and J usage is TRBJ1-1; no clear D. Germline values: CDR1 MNHEY, CDR2 SMNVEV (reference sequence). The V end was cut by 0 bases, the J end by 6 bases, with 8 bases between. The CDR3 length is 13 residues. In nucleotides, the CDR3 is TGTGCCAGCAGTTTATCGGGTGACCCTGAAGCTTTCTTT. Translating it yields CASSLSGDPEAFF.

This chain connects TRBV19 to TRBJ1-5, with D unclear. The V gene's germline CDR1 is LNHDA and CDR2 SQIVND (reference sequence). Trimming removed 6 bases from V and 2 bases from J, with 14 bases in between. CDR3 length equals 15 residues. This CDR3 reads CASRAGGGGNQPQHF. The CDR3, as DNA: TGTGCCAGTAGAGCCGGCGGTGGCGGCAATCAGCCCCAGCATTTT. Filled out from reference TRBV19 and TRBJ1-5, the complete variable domain reads DGGITQSPKYLFRKEGQNVTLSCEQNLNHDAMYWYRQDPGQGLRLIYYSQIVNDFQKGDIAEGYSVSREKKESFPLTVTSAQKNPTAFYLCASRAGGGGNQPQHFGDGTRLSIL.

The V and J genes are TRBV19 and TRBJ2-3, with D perhaps TRBD2 (6 bases). CDR1 and CDR2 from the germline V gene are LNHDA and SQIVND (reference sequence). V dropped 7 bases and J dropped 3 bases, with 20 bases sitting between them. The CDR3 has 16 residues. The CDR3 spells CASTREQGRRTDTQYF. CDR3 nucleotides: TGTGCCAGTACCCGGGAGCAGGGTCGAAGAACAGATACGCAGTATTTT.